This TCR beta chain is from a study of memory CD4+ T cells and cytomegalovirus serostatus. General observations from the study: The CMV-associated TCR signature appears largely within the CD4+ memory repertoire. Repertoires predicted CMV serostatus with median bootstrapped AUC of around 0.96. CD4+ memory repertoires contained about 40% of the roughly 160 reported CMV TCRbeta sequences.

Generated by immunoSEQ multiplex PCR, the TCRdb table keeps only in-frame clones and is missing some. The sample lists about 52,000 clones, over 60% seen once, with 1.1% to 1.5% in the top ten. Worth noting for this clone: The antigen remains unidentified.

The sort gate was single viable CD3+CD4+CD8-CD45RO+ cells for memory CD4+ T cells. Serum IgG to CMV pp150, pp28, p38 and p52 defined serostatus. This CDR3 contains 12 residues. Germline loops: CDR1 KGHSH, CDR2 LQKENI. The V segment lost 3 bases and the J segment 7 bases; nucleotides outside the gene matches: 1. This receptor was obtained from an adult in good health and CMV-seropositive. The chain carries TRBV18 and TRBJ1-2, with 8 bases lining up with TRBD1. What was sequenced was memory CD4+ T cells from blood. The CDR3 DNA follows: TGTGCCAGCTCACCGGACAGGGCTGGCTACACCTTC. This sequence encodes CASSPDRAGYTF.